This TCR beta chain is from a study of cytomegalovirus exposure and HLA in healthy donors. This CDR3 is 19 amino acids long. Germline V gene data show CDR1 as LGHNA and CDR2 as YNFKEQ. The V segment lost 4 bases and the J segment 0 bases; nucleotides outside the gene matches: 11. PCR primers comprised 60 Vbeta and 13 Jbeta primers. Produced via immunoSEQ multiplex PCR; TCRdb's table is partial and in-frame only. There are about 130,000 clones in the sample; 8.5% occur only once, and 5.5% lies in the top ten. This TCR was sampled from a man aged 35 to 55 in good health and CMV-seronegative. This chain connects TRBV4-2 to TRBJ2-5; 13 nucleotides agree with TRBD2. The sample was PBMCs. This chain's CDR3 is CASSPLATSGGLYQETQYF. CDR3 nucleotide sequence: TGTGCCAGCAGCCCCCTAGCGACTAGCGGGGGGCTGTACCAAGAGACCCAGTACTTC.